This T cell receptor beta chain was profiled in a study of T cells in localized non-small cell lung cancer. Study-wide findings and caveats: Within adjacent lung there appeared a median about 54 of the top 100 tumor clones. Sequence data derive from only one tumor region, so heterogeneity remains possible.

This clone was seen a few times. Its antigen is still unknown. Data came from immunoSEQ multiplex PCR; TCRdb stores just in-frame clones and leaves some out. The repertoire has 800 to 1,000 clones, about 20% of them found once; the top ten carry approximately 14%. The sequences come from normal lung tissue next to the tumor, collected before any cancer treatment. The receptor was isolated from a man aged 40 to 69 with stage I lung adenocarcinoma.

The CDR3 bases are TGTGCCAGCAGCGTAGGAGGGATACAAGAGACCCAGTACTTC. It encodes CASSVGGIQETQYF. The V gene is TRBV9, the J gene TRBJ2-5, with D possibly TRBD2 on 5 matching bases. With 0 bases removed from V and 2 bases from J, the gap between germline ends came to 8 bases. The CDR3 is 14 residues long. Germline CDR1 is SGDLS and CDR2 is YYNGEE.